The source of this TCR beta chain is a study of OX40 agonist ivuxolimab in advanced cancers. General study findings and limits: No antigen was identified for the clonally expanded peripheral T cells. Dosing at 0.1 to 3.0 mg/kg was accompanied by clonal expansion of CD4+ and CD8+ blood T cells by week 6. Some nonresponders also had low normalized T-cell clonal expansion.

Libraries were prepared by immunoSEQ multiplex PCR; TCRdb keeps only in-frame clonotypes and omits some of them. The sample records roughly 72,000 clones, 85% to 90% being singletons. With 4 bases removed from V and 12 bases from J, the gap between germline ends came to 13 bases. Germline CDR1 and CDR2: DFQATT and SNEGSKA (reference sequence). The CDR3 spans 11 residues. As concerns this clone: Its antigen is unidentified.

This clonotype was sampled from an adult with an advanced solid tumor such as melanoma, head and neck, liver or kidney cancer. The chain is built from TRBV20-1 and TRBJ2-1; D is possibly TRBD1 (6 bases). The sequencing here drew on CD4+ or CD8+ T cells sorted from blood, taken in a trial of the OX40 agonist ivuxolimab. The CDR3 spells CSATQGYRQFF. The CDR3, as DNA: TGCAGTGCTACACAGGGTTATAGGCAGTTCTTC.